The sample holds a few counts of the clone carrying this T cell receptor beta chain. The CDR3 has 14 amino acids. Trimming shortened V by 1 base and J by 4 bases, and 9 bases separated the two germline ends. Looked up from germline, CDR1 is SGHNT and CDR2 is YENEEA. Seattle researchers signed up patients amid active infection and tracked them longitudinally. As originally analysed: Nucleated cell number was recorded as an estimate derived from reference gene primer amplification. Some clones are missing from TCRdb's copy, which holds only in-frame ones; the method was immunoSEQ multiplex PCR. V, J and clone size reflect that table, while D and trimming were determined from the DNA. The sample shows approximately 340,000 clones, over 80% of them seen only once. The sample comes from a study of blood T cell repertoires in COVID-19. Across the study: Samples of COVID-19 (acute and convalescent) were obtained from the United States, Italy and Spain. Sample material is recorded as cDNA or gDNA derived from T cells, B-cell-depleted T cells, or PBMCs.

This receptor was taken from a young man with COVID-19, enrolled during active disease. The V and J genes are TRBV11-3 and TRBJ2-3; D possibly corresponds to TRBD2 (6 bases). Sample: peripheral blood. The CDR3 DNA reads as TGTGCCAGCAGCTTAGGGGGGGTCCCAGATACGCAGTATTTT. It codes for CASSLGGVPDTQYF.